Below are 23 T cell receptor beta chains sequenced from a single sample in a study of read filtering for tumor transcriptome and immune sequencing (dated by TCRdb to 2018 to 2020). TCRdb shows the sequencer as Illumina HiSeq 4000. TCR libraries were built from 300 to 450 ng RNA with the Immunoverse kit, using molecular barcoded adaptors covering alpha/delta and beta/gamma chains. TCRdb reprocessed the public reads (quality trimming at Q25 with fastp, clone calling with MiXCR) and kept in-frame beta chains. Identical CDR3 proteins give one entry, which carries the most common genes and DNA. The sample table lists about 90,000 distinct CDR3 sequences, around 12% of them with a count of one. The ten largest account for under 15% of the sample. The sequencing input was a population of CD138-negative cells sorted from bone marrow. The label giving this sample's cell subset or site can be read as: bone marrow mononuclear cells depleted of CD138+ plasma/myeloma cells by negative magnetic selection. These receptors all stem from a donor at least 40 years old with multiple myeloma.

A single count supports this clonotype. The junction and the germline gene differ at one end; a read error may be behind it. CDR3 amino acids: CSVGDLGTGAIF. In nucleotides, the CDR3 is TGCAGCGTTGGAGATTTAGGGACTGGAGCTATCTTT. The rearrangement links TRBV29-1 to TRBJ1-1; the D gene is possibly TRBD1 (5 bases). There are 12 residues in the CDR3. Germline CDR1 is SQVTM and CDR2 is ANQGSEA.

V gene TRBV12-3 or TRBV12-4 combines with J gene TRBJ2-7, with 10 bases that match TRBD2. V shed 1 base and J 4 bases; nucleotides not matched to a gene: 4. CDR3 size: 15 residues. The CDR3 coding sequence is TGTGCCAGCAGTTTAGAAGCTAGCGGGAGTTACGAGCAGTACTTC. It encodes CASSLEASGSYEQYF.

As concerns this clonotype: Being one base from a much bigger clone, this may be a read error. The chain carries TRBV20-1 and TRBJ2-3; 8 bases are a match to TRBD2. The germline CDR1 and CDR2 sequences are DFQATT and SNEGSKA (reference sequence). After removal of 6 bases from V and 2 bases from J, the junction contained 10 bases not matched to a gene. The CDR3 has 15 residues. CDR3 amino acids: CSAMRTSRPTDTQYF. In nucleotides, the CDR3 is TGCAGTGCCATGCGGACTAGCCGACCCACAGATACGCAGTATTTT.

This clonotype was counted many times. The V gene is TRBV7-9, the J gene TRBJ1-1, with D unresolved. The CDR3 sequence is 14 residues long. Trimming left V 5 bases short and J 2 bases short, with 12 bases between. Germline V gene lookup returns CDR1 SEHNR and CDR2 FQNEAQ (reference sequence). CDR3: CASSPLRDNTEAFF. In DNA form, the CDR3 reads TGTGCCAGCAGCCCCCTCCGGGATAACACTGAAGCTTTCTTT. The full variable domain, rest sourced from reference TRBV7-9 and TRBJ1-1, is DTGVSQNPRHKITKRGQNVTFRCDPISEHNRLYWYRQTLGQGPEFLTYFQNEAQLEKSRLLSDRFSAERPKGSFSTLEIQRTEQGDSAMYLCASSPLRDNTEAFFGQGTRLTVV.

This clonotype was seen repeatedly, ten times or more. This chain joins TRBV24-1 and TRBJ2-5, with TRBD2 identical over 11 bases. Germline V lookup: CDR1 KGHDR, CDR2 SFDVKD. The CDR3 is made up of 17 amino acids. Trimming cost V 4 bases and J 0 bases; bases outside gene matches: 6. The CDR3 reads CATSDRLAGPYQETQYF. The CDR3 DNA reads as TGTGCCACCAGTGACCGACTAGCGGGACCGTACCAAGAGACCCAGTACTTC.

This clonotype was seen at least ten times. The chain is built from TRBV28 and TRBJ1-1, with D perhaps TRBD1 (5 bases). The V end was cut by 8 bases, the J end by 1 base, with 8 bases between. Germline V gene sequence: CDR1 MDHEN, CDR2 SYDVKM. The CDR3 spans 12 residues. The CDR3, as DNA: TGTGCCAGCGGTACAGGGAACACTGAAGCTTTCTTT. Amino acids: CASGTGNTEAFF.

As concerns this clonotype: This may stem from a read error, because a much larger clone lies one nucleotide away. The CDR3 does not close with the conserved phenylalanine or tryptophan, likely indicating a read error. The chain carries TRBV2 and TRBJ2-1; 10 positions match TRBD2. The length of the CDR3 is 18 residues. Germline V gives CDR1 SNHLY, CDR2 FYNNEI. The V gene end was trimmed by 4 bases and the J gene end by 4 bases; junction bases not matched to a gene: 13. CDR3 bases: TGTGCCAGCAGTGCGGCATCAATTTGGACTAGCGGTTACAATGAGCAGTTCCTC. Its protein product is CASSAASIWTSGYNEQFL.

This clonotype has a count of ten or more. The chain carries TRBV7-9 and TRBJ2-5, with TRBD2 matching over 16 bases. V shed 5 bases, J shed 5 bases, and the junction held 8 bases outside the gene matches. The CDR3 contains 17 residues. Germline V gene data show CDR1 as SEHNR and CDR2 as FQNEAQ (reference sequence). The CDR3 DNA reads as TGTGCCAGCAGCCCGGGACTAGCGGGAGGGTTTGAGGAGACCCAGTACTTC. This translates into CASSPGLAGGFEETQYF.

This clonotype was detected only once. A read error may produce the germline difference seen at one junction end. The chain joins TRBV5-1 to TRBJ2-7; D may be TRBD2 (6 bases). The CDR3 covers 12 residues. The germline V gene has CDR1 SGHRS and CDR2 YFSETQ. For the CDR3, the DNA is TGCGCCAGCAGCGGCGGAGGGTTCGAGCTGTACTTC. Its translation is CASSGGGFELYF.

This clonotype was counted at least ten times. V and J are TRBV19 and TRBJ2-2, with 8 positions matching TRBD1. Germline V gene lookup returns CDR1 LNHDA and CDR2 SQIVND (reference sequence). The CDR3 sequence is 14 residues long. V was clipped by 3 bases and J by 4 bases; unmatched bases: 1. CDR3 amino acids: CASSIQGATGELFF. The CDR3, as DNA: TGTGCCAGTAGTATTCAGGGGGCCACCGGGGAGCTGTTTTTT.

This clonotype was seen repeatedly, ten times or more. The gene calls are TRBV20-1 and TRBJ2-1; 10 positions agree with TRBD2. After removal of 6 bases from V and 9 bases from J, the junction contained 11 bases not matched to a gene. Germline V gene lookup returns CDR1 DFQATT and CDR2 SNEGSKA (reference sequence). This CDR3 has 14 residues. The CDR3 spells CSALGLAVGGEQFF. In DNA, the CDR3 is TGCAGTGCCCTCGGACTAGCGGTGGGGGGTGAGCAGTTCTTC.

The sample holds many counts of this clonotype. The rearrangement joins TRBV28 to TRBJ2-7; the D gene is possibly TRBD2 (5 bases). The CDR3 covers 14 residues. Germline lookup yields CDR1 MDHEN and CDR2 SYDVKM. With 7 bases removed from V and 1 base from J, the gap between germline ends came to 14 bases. The CDR3 loop reads CASTPSDLSYEQYF. DNA for the CDR3: TGTGCCAGCACCCCCTCGGACTTATCCTACGAGCAGTACTTC. The variable domain in full, with the rest retrieved from reference TRBV28 and TRBJ2-7, is DVKVTQSSRYLVKRTGEKVFLECVQDMDHENMFWYRQDPGLGLRLIYFSYDVKMKEKGDIPEGYSVSREKKERFSLILESASTNQTSMYLCASTPSDLSYEQYFGPGTRLTVT.

This clonotype occurred many times. V usage is TRBV11-2 and J usage is TRBJ2-5, with D possibly being TRBD2 (7 bases). Looked up from germline, CDR1 is SGHAT and CDR2 is FQNNGV. The CDR3 runs to 17 residues. V lost 5 bases to trimming and J lost 2 bases, with 21 bases between them. The CDR3: CASSHSLGGAHQETQYF. DNA for the CDR3: TGTGCCAGCAGCCACTCCCTAGGGGGGGCCCATCAAGAGACCCAGTACTTC. Combining the CDR3 with reference TRBV11-2 and TRBJ2-5 gives the whole variable domain EAGVAQSPRYKIIEKRQSVAFWCNPISGHATLYWYQQILGQGPKLLIQFQNNGVVDDSQLPKDRFSAERLKGVDSTLKIQPAKLEDSAVYLCASSHSLGGAHQETQYFGPGTRLLVL.

As to this clonotype: Just one base apart from a much larger clone, this may be a read error. This chain joins TRBV7-9 and TRBJ1-2, with D unclear. The V gene's germline CDR1 is SEHNR and CDR2 FQNEAQ (reference sequence). Between the trimmed V and J ends, which lost 6 bases and 4 bases, there was a span of 12 bases. This CDR3 region has 13 residues. CDR3 residues: CASRDGPSYGYTF. CDR3 sequence (DNA): TGTGCCAGCAGGGACGGGCCTTCCTATGGCTACACCTTC.

This clonotype came up many times. The chain couples TRBV5-1 to TRBJ2-3, with D unresolved. The CDR3 is 16 residues long. Deletions cut 0 bases from V and 0 bases from J, with 11 bases between. Per germline, CDR1 SGHRS and CDR2 YFSETQ. The CDR3, as DNA: TGCGCCAGCAGCTTGGTACCAAGCTCTAGCACAGATACGCAGTATTTT. Translation: CASSLVPSSSTDTQYF.

This clonotype was detected many times. The genes are TRBV28 and TRBJ1-4; D is possibly TRBD1 (6 bases). The V and J ends lost 4 bases and 2 bases respectively, with 14 bases between them. CDR1 MDHEN and CDR2 SYDVKM come from the germline V gene. This CDR3 region has 16 residues. This CDR3 reads CASSWGGGGTNEKLFF. CDR3 in DNA: TGTGCCAGCAGTTGGGGGGGGGGCGGCACTAATGAAAAACTGTTTTTT. Looking up the rest from reference TRBV28 and TRBJ1-4 gives the full variable domain: DVKVTQSSRYLVKRTGEKVFLECVQDMDHENMFWYRQDPGLGLRLIYFSYDVKMKEKGDIPEGYSVSREKKERFSLILESASTNQTSMYLCASSWGGGGTNEKLFFGSGTQLSVL.

The chain has TRBV10-1 and TRBJ2-2; perhaps D is TRBD1 or TRBD2 (5 bases each). The CDR3 runs to 13 residues. V lost 5 bases to trimming and J lost 4 bases, with 8 bases between them. Germline V CDR1 and CDR2: WNHNN, SYGVQD (reference sequence). The CDR3 DNA reads as TGCGCCAGCAGTCCGGGGCCCACCGGGGAGCTGTTTTTT. This translates into CASSPGPTGELFF.

The rearrangement uses TRBV14 and TRBJ2-4, with TRBD2 as a possible D gene (6 bases). Per germline, CDR1 SGHDN and CDR2 FVKESK. V was shortened by 0 bases and J by 0 bases, with 15 bases between the two germline ends. The CDR3 sequence is 18 residues long. CDR3 nucleotides: TGTGCCAGCAGCCAAGATGTAGGAGGGAACATAGCCAAAAACATTCAGTACTTC. Amino acids: CASSQDVGGNIAKNIQYF.

This clonotype was counted a few times. Germline is not matched at one junction end, which may reflect a read error. The genes are TRBV15 and TRBJ2-7; 12 bases are a match to TRBD1. The CDR3 runs to 16 residues. Looked up from germline, CDR1 is LNHNV and CDR2 is YYDKDF (reference sequence). The CDR3 sequence is CATSLPPGQGAYGQYF. The CDR3 bases are TGTGCCACCAGCCTTCCACCGGGACAGGGGGCTTACGGGCAGTACTTC.

This clonotype was seen repeatedly, ten times or more. This chain joins TRBV5-1 and TRBJ2-6, with 7 nucleotides matching TRBD1. This CDR3 is 15 amino acids long. Germline V lookup: CDR1 SGHRS, CDR2 YFSETQ. The V segment lost 6 bases and the J segment 4 bases; nucleotides outside the gene matches: 7. The CDR3 DNA reads TGCGCCAGCACCCCGACAGGGTCCGGGGCCAACGTCCTGACTTTC. Translating gives CASTPTGSGANVLTF. Supplemented by reference TRBV5-1 and TRBJ2-6, the full variable domain reads KAGVTQTPRYLIKTRGQQVTLSCSPISGHRSVSWYQQTPGQGLQFLFEYFSETQRNKGNFPGRFSGRQFSNSRSEMNVSTLELGDSALYLCASTPTGSGANVLTFGAGSRLTVL.

In this sample, this clonotype turned up many times. V gene TRBV5-1 combines with J gene TRBJ2-6; D is perhaps TRBD1 or TRBD2 (6 bases each). V was shortened by 5 bases and J by 4 bases, with 10 bases between the two germline ends. The CDR3 has 14 residues. CDR1 is SGHRS, CDR2 YFSETQ, per germline. The CDR3, as DNA: TGCGCCAGCAGTGGGGGGCCAGGGGCCAACGTCCTGACTTTC. As protein: CASSGGPGANVLTF.

As to this clonotype: This may arise from a read error, as a much more abundant clone is one base away. Lacking the conserved final phenylalanine or tryptophan, this CDR3 likely reflects a read error. The V gene is TRBV29-1, the J gene TRBJ2-1, with a possible D match to TRBD2 (6 bases). The CDR3 consists of 12 residues. Germline V lookup: CDR1 SQVTM, CDR2 ANQGSEA. V was cut by 4 bases and J by 6 bases, with 10 bases left in between. Here the CDR3 DNA reads TGCAGCGTTGTCATTAGCGGCAATGAGCAGTTCCTC. This sequence encodes CSVVISGNEQFL.

This clonotype showed up many times. This chain links TRBV14 with TRBJ2-1; D is unclear. Trimming pared 1 base from V and 6 bases from J, leaving 19 bases between. The CDR3 is 17 amino acids. CDR1 and CDR2 (germline): SGHDN, FVKESK. Here the CDR3 reads CASSQVLGWPRPNEQFF. DNA of the CDR3: TGTGCCAGCAGCCAAGTACTCGGGTGGCCACGGCCCAATGAGCAGTTCTTC.